These 18 T cell receptor beta chains share one sample of origin, sequenced in a study of cytomegalovirus exposure and HLA in healthy donors. Vbeta (60) and Jbeta (13) primers were used in the PCR. The assay was immunoSEQ multiplex PCR, and TCRdb's table has in-frame clones only and misses some. The repertoire holds tens of thousands of clones, with roughly two thirds as singletons. What was sequenced was PBMCs. These TCRs come from a man aged 55 to 70 in good health and CMV-seropositive.

The chain has TRBV10-3 and TRBJ1-1; D ambiguous. V dropped 4 bases and J dropped 6 bases, with 12 bases sitting between them. The CDR3 loop spans 13 amino acids. The germline gives CDR1 ENHRY, CDR2 SYGVKD. The CDR3, as DNA: TGTGCCATCAGTGGCGTGGGCCTGGCTGAAGCTTTCTTT. This sequence encodes CAISGVGLAEAFF.

This clone was picked up a small number of times. The chain employs TRBV2 and TRBJ2-5; D is unclear. Trimming shortened V by 0 bases and J by 5 bases, and 10 bases separated the two germline ends. There are 14 residues in the CDR3. Germline V gene lookup returns CDR1 SNHLY and CDR2 FYNNEI. CDR3 sequence: CASSEAPGSETQYF. In DNA, the CDR3 is TGTGCCAGCAGTGAAGCGCCCGGGTCCGAGACCCAGTACTTC.

V usage is TRBV10-3 and J usage is TRBJ1-2; 7 bases align to TRBD1. CDR1 ENHRY and CDR2 SYGVKD come from the germline V gene. J gave up 8 bases and V 8 bases, and 17 bases lay outside the gene matches. The length of the CDR3 is 15 residues. This CDR3 is CAIRRLDREDEGYTF. In DNA form, the CDR3 reads TGTGCCATCCGCCGCCTAGACAGGGAAGACGAGGGCTACACCTTC.

V gene TRBV27 combines with J gene TRBJ2-7, with 9 bases fitting TRBD1. The V and J ends lost 4 bases and 6 bases, in that order; junction bases with no gene match: 7. The CDR3 sequence is 14 residues long. CDR1 and CDR2 from the germline V gene are MNHEY and SMNVEV (reference sequence). The DNA for the CDR3 is TGTGCCAGCAGTTACAGGGGGCTGGAGGGCGAGCAGTACTTC. This translates into CASSYRGLEGEQYF.

A few counts support this clone. In DNA, the CDR3 is TGTGCCAGCAGTGACTCGTTAAGTTTTAGTGAGCAGTTCTTC. Amino acid sequence: CASSDSLSFSEQFF. The genes are TRBV6-4 and TRBJ2-1; D call uncertain. The germline V and J ends were trimmed by 0 bases and 9 bases, with 12 bases remaining between them. Germline CDR1 reads MRHNA; CDR2 reads SNTAGT. The CDR3 consists of 14 residues.

The rearrangement uses TRBV28 and TRBJ1-1; D is unresolved. Germline lookup yields CDR1 MDHEN and CDR2 SYDVKM. The V end was cut by 8 bases, the J end by 1 base, with 14 bases between. This CDR3 contains 14 residues. The chain's CDR3 is CASCLPTRNTEAFF. CDR3 sequence (DNA): TGTGCCAGCTGCTTGCCGACAAGGAACACTGAAGCTTTCTTT. The full variable domain, with the rest looked up from reference TRBV28 and TRBJ1-1, is DVKVTQSSRYLVKRTGEKVFLECVQDMDHENMFWYRQDPGLGLRLIYFSYDVKMKEKGDIPEGYSVSREKKERFSLILESASTNQTSMYLCASCLPTRNTEAFFGQGTRLTVV.

The genes are TRBV25-1 and TRBJ2-2, with D possibly TRBD1 on 7 matching bases. This CDR3 has 18 residues. Trimming removed 4 bases at V and 5 bases at J, with 23 bases between. Germline values: CDR1 MGHDK, CDR2 SYGVNS. The CDR3 sequence is CASSGRGPGGYVTGELFF. The CDR3 DNA reads as TGTGCCAGCAGTGGACGGGGGCCAGGGGGTTATGTTACCGGGGAGCTGTTTTTT.

This clone is a singleton in its sample. The V and J genes are TRBV5-1 and TRBJ2-5; 8 bases match TRBD1. The CDR3 loop spans 14 amino acids. The trim removed 3 bases at V and 5 bases at J, leaving 6 bases unmatched. CDR1 and CDR2 from the germline V gene are SGHRS and YFSETQ. The CDR3 coding sequence is TGCGCCAGCAGCTCCCAGGGGGCTTGGGAGACCCAGTACTTC. This gives the protein CASSSQGAWETQYF.

This chain links TRBV27 with TRBJ1-2, with D tentatively TRBD1 (5 bases). The CDR3 has 14 amino acids. Trimming pared 6 bases from V and 8 bases from J, leaving 19 bases between. Germline CDR1 MNHEY, CDR2 SMNVEV (reference sequence). For the CDR3, the DNA is TGTGCCAGCAGCATCTCCCCTGGCGGGGACGGCTACACCTTC. This translates into CASSISPGGDGYTF.

The V gene is TRBV2, the J gene TRBJ1-1, with 7 bases aligning to TRBD1. This CDR3 is built from 13 residues. V lost 6 bases and J lost 1; bases outside the gene matches: 2. Germline lookup yields CDR1 SNHLY and CDR2 FYNNEI. The CDR3 protein is CASRGQPNTEAFF. The CDR3 nucleotides are TGTGCCAGCAGGGGACAGCCGAACACTGAAGCTTTCTTT. Full variable domain (missing parts from reference TRBV2 and TRBJ1-1): EPEVTQTPSHQVTQMGQEVILRCVPISNHLYFYWYRQILGQKVEFLVSFYNNEISEKSEIFDDQFSVERPDGSNFTLKIRSTKLEDSAMYFCASRGQPNTEAFFGQGTRLTVV.

The chain couples TRBV29-1 to TRBJ2-2; D gene uncertain. The V gene's germline CDR1 is SQVTM and CDR2 ANQGSEA. Trimming stripped 3 bases from V and 1 base from J, with 6 bases between. The CDR3 has 13 amino acids. CDR3 amino acids: CSVDPGNTGELFF. The DNA for the CDR3 is TGCAGCGTTGACCCAGGGAACACCGGGGAGCTGTTTTTT.

This clone was counted a single time. The chain carries TRBV5-1 and TRBJ2-1; maybe TRBD1 (6 bases). The CDR3 consists of 15 residues. Germline CDR1 and CDR2: SGHRS and YFSETQ. Trimming removed 0 bases from V and 2 bases from J, with 9 bases in between. CDR3 coding DNA: TGCGCCAGCAGCTTGGGCAGGGGCACCTACAATGAGCAGTTCTTC. It translates to CASSLGRGTYNEQFF.

The chain carries TRBV16 and TRBJ1-5; D is ambiguous. Germline assignment: CDR1 KGHSY and CDR2 FQNENV. Between the trimmed V and J ends, which lost 0 bases and 4 bases, there was a span of 10 bases. This CDR3 is built from 15 residues. CDR3 in DNA: TGTGCCAGCAGCCAATCATCGGCGGTGAATCAGCCCCAGCATTTT. This translates into CASSQSSAVNQPQHF.

The genes are TRBV9 and TRBJ1-2; 9 positions agree with TRBD1. The trim removed 4 bases at V and 8 bases at J, leaving 15 bases unmatched. Germline CDR1 SGDLS, CDR2 YYNGEE. The CDR3 runs to 16 residues. CDR3 loop: CASSPGRVGQGGGYTF. The CDR3 DNA is TGTGCCAGCAGCCCGGGGAGGGTGGGACAGGGAGGAGGCTACACCTTC.

The chain uses TRBV2 and TRBJ1-1; D may be TRBD1 (5 bases). The CDR3 is made up of 13 amino acids. Trimming shortened V by 4 bases and J by 1 base, and 7 bases separated the two germline ends. CDR1 is SNHLY and CDR2 is FYNNEI in the germline V gene. CDR3: CASSGQPNTEAFF. As DNA, the CDR3 is TGTGCCAGCAGTGGACAGCCGAACACTGAAGCTTTCTTT. Supplemented by reference TRBV2 and TRBJ1-1, the full variable domain reads EPEVTQTPSHQVTQMGQEVILRCVPISNHLYFYWYRQILGQKVEFLVSFYNNEISEKSEIFDDQFSVERPDGSNFTLKIRSTKLEDSAMYFCASSGQPNTEAFFGQGTRLTVV.

The chain combines TRBV5-5 with TRBJ2-7, with 7 bases aligning to TRBD1. The V segment lost 4 bases and the J segment 2 bases; nucleotides outside the gene matches: 6. Looked up from germline, CDR1 is SGHKS and CDR2 is YYEKEE (reference sequence). The CDR3 loop spans 14 amino acids. This CDR3 is CASSTRQGTYEQYF. The CDR3 DNA is TGTGCCAGCAGCACTAGACAGGGAACCTACGAGCAGTACTTC.

Only one count was recorded for this clone. The chain combines TRBV5-1 with TRBJ2-7; possible D gene TRBD2, 6 bases. CDR1 SGHRS and CDR2 YFSETQ come from the germline V gene. This CDR3 region has 15 residues. V was pared by 4 bases and J by 12 bases, with 26 bases between. CDR3 in DNA: TGCGCCAGCAGCCTGGCGGGACTTGCCCGGAGAGCATGGTACTTC. It codes for CASSLAGLARRAWYF. Supplemented by reference TRBV5-1 and TRBJ2-7, the full variable domain reads KAGVTQTPRYLIKTRGQQVTLSCSPISGHRSVSWYQQTPGQGLQFLFEYFSETQRNKGNFPGRFSGRQFSNSRSEMNVSTLELGDSALYLCASSLAGLARRAWYFGPGTRLTVT.

The rearrangement links TRBV5-1 to TRBJ2-7, with TRBD1 matching 9 bases. The CDR3 sequence is 14 residues long. V shed 2 bases and J 2 bases; nucleotides not matched to a gene: 2. Germline lookup yields CDR1 SGHRS and CDR2 YFSETQ. This CDR3 reads CASSFRDRAYEQYF. The CDR3, as DNA: TGCGCCAGCAGCTTCCGGGACAGGGCCTACGAGCAGTACTTC.